Detailed here is one TCR beta chain. The antigen is not known. Documented treatment: over 15 received Ad26.COV2.S at low or high dose, single or two shots; several received placebo; per-sample allocation not given. Repertoires come from day 63 after the first vaccine or placebo injection. This record comes from a study of Ad26.COV2.S vaccination and SARS-CoV-2 variants. Background on the study: Sample donor was a member of the COV1001 Ad26.COV2.S trial arm. Study-level results: Comparable non-spike TCR breadth was observed in vaccine and placebo recipients. Spike-specific TCR breadth ran higher among vaccine recipients than placebo recipients. Breadth, reportedly substantial, characterized the spike-specific CD8+ and CD4+ T cell responses after vaccination.

Trimming cost V 0 bases and J 1 base, with 8 bases left between them. Germline CDR1 reads SGHVS; CDR2 reads FQNEAQ. The CDR3 contains 15 residues. Sequencing used immunoSEQ multiplex PCR; TCRdb keeps in-frame clones, though not all of them. The data contain hundreds of thousands of clones, about 80% of them singletons. The chain has TRBV7-8 and TRBJ2-3; no firm D call. The receptor was isolated from a person aged 18-65 years who received the Ad26.COV2.S COVID-19 vaccine or a placebo. Material: peripheral blood, obtained in a trial of Ad26.COV2.S vaccine versus placebo. The CDR3 nucleotides are TGTGCCAGCAGCTTAGCGAGGCTCCGCACAGATACGCAGTATTTT. This gives the protein CASSLARLRTDTQYF.